A selection of T cell receptor beta chains follows, all from one sample in a study of T cell changes during pregnancy in multiple sclerosis. This table comes from immunoSEQ multiplex PCR, and its TCRdb copy is limited to in-frame clones, with some not included. The sample carries 39,000 or so clones, 92% recorded once. The specimen comprised CD8+ T cells from peripheral blood mononuclear cells, sampled before pregnancy. These receptors came from a female donor with multiple sclerosis, enrolled in a pregnancy study. Both conserved end residues are trimmed from each CDR3. A D gene is named only where the DNA matches it firmly. Rows give clone size only sometimes, using once, few, many, or a class for an expanded clone.

v_call	clone_size	j_call	d_call	cdr3_aa
TRBV6-1	once	TRBJ2-3	NA	ASRNWRASTDTQY
TRBV29-1	NA	TRBJ1-2	NA	SVEDRLHGYT
TRBV27	NA	TRBJ2-2	TRBD2	ASSLGLARTGELF
TRBV7-2	NA	TRBJ1-1	NA	ASSLGGLPPNTEAF
TRBV9	NA	TRBJ1-1	TRBD1	ASSAWDRGTEAF
TRBV13	NA	TRBJ1-2	NA	ASSSRGGLGYT
TRBV5-5	NA	TRBJ2-5	TRBD1	ASSLTTGAGETQY
TRBV19	NA	TRBJ2-7	TRBD1	ASRDRASYEQY
TRBV5-1	NA	TRBJ2-7	NA	ASSLGRVGYEQY
TRBV5-1	NA	TRBJ2-3	NA	ASSPGGQVLGDTQY
TRBV7-8	NA	TRBJ2-5	TRBD2	ASSLRTSGGQETQY
TRBV5-1	few	TRBJ2-7	NA	ASSQGLESYEQY
TRBV6-4	NA	TRBJ2-1	NA	ASRTDSSNYNEQF
TRBV5-3	NA	TRBJ2-5	TRBD2	ARSLERAGPQETQY
TRBV27	NA	TRBJ1-4	NA	ASRPGVANEKLF
TRBV10-1	NA	TRBJ1-1	NA	ASNDWEFFTKNTEAF
TRBV27	NA	TRBJ1-2	NA	ASSLFPPQGTYGYT
TRBV4-2	NA	TRBJ2-1	TRBD2	ASSQGREGYNEQF
TRBV6-1	NA	TRBJ2-7	NA	ASSELGWSSYEQY
TRBV18	NA	TRBJ1-2	NA	ASSPPDKGGYGYT
TRBV7-9	NA	TRBJ1-3	TRBD1	ASSWTGPSGNTIY
TRBV4-1	NA	TRBJ1-5	NA	ASSQGTGNQPQH
TRBV19	NA	TRBJ1-5	TRBD1	ASTGSSNQPQH
TRBV10-1	NA	TRBJ1-1	NA	ASSESIGWGGDTEAF
TRBV9	NA	TRBJ1-2	NA	ASRAGEVGGYT
TRBV4-1	few	TRBJ1-1	NA	ASSRGTEAF
TRBV29-1	NA	TRBJ2-7	NA	SVILYGTYEQY
TRBV5-8	once	TRBJ2-7	NA	ASSFLTYSYEQY
TRBV7-6	NA	TRBJ2-1	TRBD2	ASSLAPGLAGVEQF
TRBV28	NA	TRBJ1-5	TRBD1	AISDRGSNQPQH
TRBV7-9	NA	TRBJ2-1	NA	ASSFVGGSSYNEQF